A selection of T cell receptor beta chains follows, all from one sample in a study of identifying expanded T cells in peripheral blood. Assay: immunoSEQ multiplex PCR; the TCRdb copy retains only in-frame clones and omits some. The sample has 90,000 to 120,000 clones, approximately 90% seen once. Sequencing input: blood. All receptors come from a person aged 18 to 75 in good health. The CDR3 runs from the conserved cysteine through the conserved F or W. A D gene is named only where the DNA matches it firmly. Only part of the rows carry a size: once, few, many, or a class if the clone is expanded.

clone_size	v_call	d_call	j_call	cdr3_aa	cdr3_nt
.	TRBV9	TRBD2	TRBJ2-5	CASSVSGGRKETQYF	TGTGCCAGCAGCGTGAGCGGGGGGAGAAAAGAGACCCAGTACTTC
.	TRBV2	.	TRBJ1-3	CASRSDSGNTIYF	TGTGCCAGCAGATCCGACTCTGGAAACACCATATATTTT
once	TRBV27	.	TRBJ2-1	CASSLRGLSSYNEQFF	TGTGCCAGCAGTTTAAGAGGCCTCAGCTCCTACAATGAGCAGTTCTTC
once	TRBV7-2	.	TRBJ2-7	CASSLFMSGSAYEQYF	TGTGCCAGCAGCTTATTTATGTCGGGGAGCGCCTACGAGCAGTACTTC
.	TRBV4-3	TRBD2	TRBJ2-3	CASTLWRGSIPSTDTQYF	TGCGCCAGTACCCTCTGGCGGGGGTCGATCCCAAGCACAGATACGCAGTATTTT
once	TRBV7-8	TRBD1	TRBJ2-7	CASSLVIIPGQGSYEQYF	TGTGCCAGCAGCTTAGTAATCATACCGGGACAGGGGTCCTACGAGCAGTACTTC
.	TRBV7-2	.	TRBJ2-7	CASSQTQGLEQYF	TGTGCCAGCAGTCAGACACAGGGACTCGAGCAGTACTTC
.	TRBV6-6	.	TRBJ2-5	CASTRWVGREETQYF	TGTGCCAGCACGCGCTGGGTGGGCCGCGAAGAGACCCAGTACTTC
.	TRBV27	.	TRBJ1-1	CASSWGGQGGTEAFF	TGTGCCAGCAGTTGGGGGGGGCAGGGAGGAACTGAAGCTTTCTTT
.	TRBV7-9	.	TRBJ2-6	CASSLGGSGANVLTF	TGTGCCAGCAGCTTAGGAGGGTCTGGGGCCAACGTCCTGACTTTC
.	TRBV6-5	.	TRBJ2-5	CASSYSPSYQETQYF	TGTGCCAGCAGTTACTCACCCTCGTACCAAGAGACCCAGTACTTC
.	TRBV28	.	TRBJ2-1	CASSSAYSSEQFF	TGTGCCAGCAGTTCGGCTTACAGCAGTGAGCAGTTCTTC
.	TRBV30	.	TRBJ1-2	CAWSVGAPSYTF	TGTGCCTGGAGTGTGGGGGCGCCTAGCTACACCTTC
.	TRBV5-1	.	TRBJ1-2	CASNLQGSKNYGYTF	TGCGCCAGCAATCTCCAGGGCTCCAAAAACTATGGCTACACCTTC
.	TRBV4-3	.	TRBJ1-5	CASSPEAGYSNQPQHF	TGCGCCAGCAGCCCTGAAGCGGGATATAGCAATCAGCCCCAGCATTTT
.	TRBV5-1	.	TRBJ1-1	CASRKLWDTEAFF	TGCGCCAGCCGGAAGTTATGGGACACTGAAGCTTTCTTT
few	TRBV7-8	TRBD1	TRBJ1-1	CASSLAGTATRRAFF	TGTGCCAGCAGCTTAGCCGGGACAGCCACCAGGAGAGCTTTCTTT
.	TRBV28	.	TRBJ1-1	CASSLAGGGTPTNTEAFF	TGTGCCAGCAGTTTAGCGGGGGGCGGGACACCCACGAACACTGAAGCTTTCTTT
.	TRBV28	.	TRBJ2-7	CASKSTYEQYF	TGTGCCAGCAAATCCACCTACGAGCAGTACTTC
.	TRBV9	TRBD1	TRBJ1-2	CASSVGGGNYGYTF	TGTGCCAGCAGCGTAGGAGGGGGCAACTATGGCTACACCTTC
.	TRBV11-2	.	TRBJ2-3	CASSLDRFSDTQYF	TGTGCCAGCAGCTTAGATCGTTTCTCGGATACGCAGTATTTT
.	TRBV7-2	TRBD2	TRBJ2-7	CASSATGGSYEQYF	TGTGCCAGCAGCGCGACGGGGGGGTCCTACGAGCAGTACTTC
.	TRBV7-2	.	TRBJ2-2	CASSRLYTGELFF	TGTGCCAGCAGTAGACTGTACACCGGGGAGCTGTTTTTT
.	TRBV27	.	TRBJ1-1	CASSSSNTEAFF	.
once	TRBV28	.	TRBJ1-2	CASRSQGEPRNWGYTF	TGTGCCAGCAGATCACAGGGCGAGCCAAGGAATTGGGGCTACACCTTC
.	TRBV9	.	TRBJ1-4	CASSGYPKGSNEKLFF	TGTGCCAGCAGCGGCTACCCCAAAGGATCCAATGAAAAACTGTTTTTT
.	TRBV5-1	.	TRBJ1-2	CASSVDGPNYGYTF	TGCGCCAGCAGCGTGGACGGGCCGAACTATGGCTACACCTTC
.	TRBV6-6	.	TRBJ2-7	CASTMLADSYEQYF	TGTGCCAGCACCATGCTCGCGGACAGCTACGAGCAGTACTTC
.	TRBV4-3	.	TRBJ2-4	CASSQEKTLAKNIQYF	TGCGCCAGCAGCCAAGAAAAGACCTTAGCCAAAAACATTCAGTACTTC
.	TRBV5-6	TRBD1	TRBJ2-7	CASSMSGQGHEQYF	TGTGCCAGCAGTATGAGCGGACAGGGCCACGAGCAGTACTTC
.	TRBV7-9	TRBD2	TRBJ2-7	CASSLGGGALSYEQYF	TGTGCCAGCAGCTTAGGCGGGGGGGCCCTCTCCTACGAGCAGTACTTC
.	TRBV19	.	TRBJ2-6	CASSGQVDGANVLTF	TGTGCCAGTTCGGGGCAGGTTGACGGGGCCAACGTCCTGACTTTC
.	TRBV19	.	TRBJ2-3	CATSRVGRTADTQYF	TGTGCCACTAGTAGGGTGGGAAGGACCGCAGATACGCAGTATTTT
.	TRBV6-5	TRBD2	TRBJ2-3	CASSYGASGGADTQYF	TGTGCCAGCAGTTACGGAGCTAGCGGGGGGGCAGATACGCAGTATTTT
.	TRBV6-5	.	TRBJ1-5	CASSPVGGSQPQHF	TGTGCCAGCTCCCCAGTGGGGGGAAGTCAGCCCCAGCATTTT
.	TRBV6-5	.	TRBJ2-7	CASSPSYEQYF	TGTGCCAGCAGTCCTTCCTACGAGCAGTACTTC
few	TRBV5-1	TRBD2	TRBJ2-3	CASSTLAGGTDTQYF	TGCGCCAGCAGCACCCTAGCGGGGGGCACAGATACGCAGTATTTT
.	TRBV28	TRBD1	TRBJ2-7	CASSWDSYEQYF	TGTGCCAGCAGCTGGGACAGCTACGAGCAGTACTTC
.	TRBV18	.	TRBJ2-7	CASSPRSGTYEQYF	TGTGCCAGCTCACCACGTTCAGGGACCTACGAGCAGTACTTC
.	TRBV28	.	TRBJ2-7	CASSLWGTDNYEQYF	TGTGCCAGCAGTTTATGGGGGACCGACAACTACGAGCAGTACTTC
.	TRBV2	TRBD1	TRBJ2-5	CASSDLGTAGGRGETQYF	TGTGCCAGCAGTGATTTAGGGACAGCAGGAGGCAGAGGAGAGACCCAGTACTTC
.	TRBV28	.	TRBJ2-5	CASSQETQYF	TGTGCCAGCAGCCAAGAGACCCAGTACTTC
.	TRBV7-2	.	TRBJ2-1	CASSLNDRLYNEQFF	TGTGCCAGCAGCTTGAACGACAGGCTCTACAATGAGCAGTTCTTC
.	TRBV7-2	TRBD1	TRBJ1-3	CASSFDRGSGNTIYF	TGTGCCAGCAGCTTCGACAGGGGTTCTGGAAACACCATATATTTT
.	TRBV7-2	.	TRBJ2-7	CASSLVWGKGYEQYF	TGTGCCAGCAGCTTAGTATGGGGGAAGGGCTACGAGCAGTACTTC
.	TRBV5-6	.	TRBJ1-2	CASSLGGRLLDGYTF	TGTGCCAGCAGCTTGGGGGGCCGGTTACTAGACGGCTACACCTTC
.	TRBV11-2	.	TRBJ2-7	CASSLQYEQYF	TGTGCCAGCAGCCTCCAATACGAGCAGTACTTC
.	TRBV2	TRBD1	TRBJ2-1	CASSPGTDNEQFF	TGTGCCAGCAGTCCCGGGACAGACAATGAGCAGTTCTTC
few	TRBV5-4	.	TRBJ2-2	CASSSRQAGELFF	TGTGCCAGCAGCTCCCGACAGGCCGGGGAGCTGTTTTTT
.	TRBV27	.	TRBJ1-2	CASSFGAGPGYTF	TGTGCCAGCAGCTTCGGGGCAGGGCCTGGCTACACCTTC
.	TRBV6-5	.	TRBJ1-2	CASSYVGGSNYGYTF	TGTGCCAGCAGTTACGTAGGGGGGAGTAACTATGGCTACACCTTC
.	TRBV11-2	.	TRBJ1-3	CASRSFLRQVSSGNTIYF	TGTGCCAGCAGATCCTTCTTGAGACAGGTGTCCTCTGGAAACACCATATATTTT
.	TRBV5-1	.	TRBJ2-1	CASSPPFGGYNEQFF	TGCGCCAGCAGCCCCCCCTTTGGGGGGTACAATGAGCAGTTCTTC
once	TRBV4-3	TRBD1	TRBJ2-7	CASSHRTGPYEQYF	TGCGCCAGCAGCCACAGGACAGGACCCTACGAGCAGTACTTC
.	TRBV2	TRBD1	TRBJ1-6	CASSRTGENSPLHF	TGTGCCAGCAGTCGGACAGGGGAGAATTCACCCCTCCACTTT
.	TRBV10-3	.	TRBJ2-5	CAISEPRDRRTQYF	TGTGCCATCAGTGAGCCGAGAGACAGAAGGACCCAGTACTTC
.	TRBV4-1	TRBD1	TRBJ2-5	CASSQDTGVSETQYF	TGCGCCAGCAGCCAAGATACAGGGGTTAGCGAGACCCAGTACTTC